This T cell receptor beta chain was observed in a study of post-analysis software for immune sequencing data. Background on the study: Progressive-relapsing, secondary progressive and relapsing-remitting multiple sclerosis were among the disease courses included.

General observations from the study: Batch-matched samples strongly co-clustered by F measure. For normalized Chao1 diversity, multiple sclerosis patients scored significantly lower than controls did. The study found TRBV5-6, TRBV5-1 and TRBV20-1 among roughly 5 TRBV segments more frequent in patients than controls.

The CDR3 extends over 13 amino acids. The germline gives CDR1 MNHNS, CDR2 SASEGT. Unique molecular identifiers had been added to the TCR beta cDNA libraries. Once roughly 0.85 to 11 million T cells were used, hundreds of thousands of cDNA molecules resulted. TCRdb reanalysed the PCR reads using MiXCR and keeps one entry per CDR3 protein. The table records about 540,000 distinct CDR3 sequences, around 36% of them present only once. Comment on this clonotype: The antigen is unknown. A junction boundary mismatches the germline segment, possibly from a read error.

The sequence came from a girl between 2 and 17 years old with multiple sclerosis. Sequenced sample: blood. The V call is TRBV6-1, the J call TRBJ1-5; the D is unclear. This CDR3 is CTSSDRTHQPQHF. DNA for the CDR3: TGTACCAGCAGTGATCGGACCCACCAGCCCCAGCATTTT.